This T cell receptor (beta chain) was sequenced in a study of T cell repertoires in cytomegalovirus infection. TCRdb itself ran the reads through MiXCR, one entry per CDR3 protein. The table records about 180,000 distinct CDR3 sequences, approximately 18% of them present only once. The CDR3 loop spans 14 amino acids. Between the trimmed V and J ends, which lost 2 bases and 5 bases, there was a span of 13 bases. The germline CDR1 and CDR2 sequences are MNHEY and SVGAGI. This TCR was sampled from a human donor in good health (CMV status not recorded). Some clones in this sample may be carry-over from other donors' samples. The rearrangement links TRBV6-5 to TRBJ2-7; possibly TRBD1 for D (5 bases). Sequenced sample: CD8+ T cells from PBMCs. CDR3 sequence reads: CASSYQGTPNEQYF. CDR3 nucleotides: TGTGCCAGCAGTTACCAGGGAACGCCCAACGAGCAGTACTTC.